The entry that follows covers one T cell receptor beta chain sequence. The antigen remains unidentified. The data stem from a study of T cell responses to AZD1222 COVID-19 vaccine. Across the study: Second-dose groups at about 4 or about 12 weeks were pooled.

The method was immunoSEQ multiplex PCR; TCRdb's version includes in-frame clones alone and lacks a portion of them. The sample contains 100,000 to 150,000 clones, 88% of which appear only once. The study, taken as a whole, reports: Spike-wide vaccine-associated CD4 TCRs dominated at 160-218 and 743-854. Unmutated variant regions reportedly attract nearly half of all spike-specific TCRs.

The germline gives CDR1 LNHDA, CDR2 SQIVND (reference sequence). Trimming left V 2 bases short and J 1 base short, with 12 bases between. The CDR3 consists of 16 residues. The TCR sequence derives from an adult in good health. The starting material was peripheral blood, obtained on day 0 of AZD1222 vaccination. The chain links TRBV19 to TRBJ1-3; tentatively, D is TRBD1 (5 bases). CDR3 amino acids: CASSILQAISGNTIYF. The CDR3 nucleotides read TGTGCCAGTAGTATACTACAGGCTATATCTGGAAACACCATATATTTT. The variable domain in full, with the rest retrieved from reference TRBV19 and TRBJ1-3, is DGGITQSPKYLFRKEGQNVTLSCEQNLNHDAMYWYRQDPGQGLRLIYYSQIVNDFQKGDIAEGYSVSREKKESFPLTVTSAQKNPTAFYLCASSILQAISGNTIYFGEGSWLTVV.